This record covers a single T cell receptor (beta chain). Its matching antigen is unknown. This specimen comes from a study of response to subunit inactivated influenza vaccine. Findings and limits, study-wide: Each seasonal flu vaccination may recruit only limited new T cells, authors suggested.

In germline, CDR1 is DFQATT, CDR2 SNEGSKA (reference sequence). V lost 6 bases to trimming and J lost 1 base; unmatched junction nucleotides: 9. The CDR3 runs 14 residues. Via MiXCR, TCRdb re-called the RT-PCR reads, giving one row per CDR3 protein. The repertoire holds roughly 790,000 distinct CDR3 sequences, with around 20% as singletons. This material consisted of PBMCs from blood, taken 5 days after vaccination. This clonotype was obtained from a man aged 50-60 years who received an inactivated influenza vaccine. The chain combines TRBV20-1 with TRBJ2-7; 7 nucleotides line up with TRBD2. Here the CDR3 DNA reads TGCAGTGCGTGGTCGTCCGGGAGGTCCTACGAGCAGTACTTC. Residues: CSAWSSGRSYEQYF.